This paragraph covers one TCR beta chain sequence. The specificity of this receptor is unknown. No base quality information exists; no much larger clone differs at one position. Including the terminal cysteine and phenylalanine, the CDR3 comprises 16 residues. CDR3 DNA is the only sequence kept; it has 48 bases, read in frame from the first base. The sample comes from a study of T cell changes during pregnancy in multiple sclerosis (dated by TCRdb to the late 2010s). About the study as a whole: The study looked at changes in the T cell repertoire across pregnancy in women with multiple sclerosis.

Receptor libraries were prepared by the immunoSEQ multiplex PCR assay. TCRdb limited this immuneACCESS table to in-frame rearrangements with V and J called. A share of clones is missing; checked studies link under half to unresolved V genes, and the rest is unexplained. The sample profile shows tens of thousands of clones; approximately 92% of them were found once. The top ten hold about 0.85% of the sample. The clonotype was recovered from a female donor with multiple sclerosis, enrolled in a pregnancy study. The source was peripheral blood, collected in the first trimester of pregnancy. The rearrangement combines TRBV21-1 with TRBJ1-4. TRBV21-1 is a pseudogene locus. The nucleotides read TGTGCCAGCAGCAGTAGGTACGAGGAGACTAATGAAAAACTGTTTTTT. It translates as CASSSRYEETNEKLFF.